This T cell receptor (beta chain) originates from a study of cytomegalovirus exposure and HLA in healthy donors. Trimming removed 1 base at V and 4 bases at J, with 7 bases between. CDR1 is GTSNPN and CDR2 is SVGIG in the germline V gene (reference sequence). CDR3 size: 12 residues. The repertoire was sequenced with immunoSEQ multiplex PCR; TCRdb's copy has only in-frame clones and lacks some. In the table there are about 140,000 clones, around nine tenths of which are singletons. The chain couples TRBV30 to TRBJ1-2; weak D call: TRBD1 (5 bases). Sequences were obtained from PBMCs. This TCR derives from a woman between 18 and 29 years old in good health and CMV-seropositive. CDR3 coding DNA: TGTGCCTGGAGTGGGGGACTCTATGGCTACACCTTC. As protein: CAWSGGLYGYTF. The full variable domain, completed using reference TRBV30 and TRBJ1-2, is SQTIHQWPATLVQPVGSPLSLECTVEGTSNPNLYWYRQAAGRGLQLLFYSVGIGQISSEVPQNLSASRPQDRQFILSSKKLLLSDSGFYLCAWSGGLYGYTFGSGTRLTVV.